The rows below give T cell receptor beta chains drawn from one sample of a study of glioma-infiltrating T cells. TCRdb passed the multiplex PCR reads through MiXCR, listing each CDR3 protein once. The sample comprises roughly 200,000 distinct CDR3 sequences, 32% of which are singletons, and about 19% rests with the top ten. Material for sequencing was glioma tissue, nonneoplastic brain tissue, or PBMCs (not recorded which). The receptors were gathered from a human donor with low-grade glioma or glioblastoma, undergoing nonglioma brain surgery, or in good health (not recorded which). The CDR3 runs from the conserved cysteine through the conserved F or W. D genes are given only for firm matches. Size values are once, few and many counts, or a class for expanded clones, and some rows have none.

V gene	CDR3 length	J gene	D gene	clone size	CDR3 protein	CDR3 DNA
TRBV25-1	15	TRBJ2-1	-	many	CASSEGPLSGVEQFF	TGTGCCAGCAGTGAAGGTCCCCTATCGGGCGTTGAGCAGTTCTTC
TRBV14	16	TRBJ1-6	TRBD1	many	CASSPAWDRAASPLHF	TGTGCCAGCAGCCCAGCATGGGACAGGGCGGCTTCACCCCTCCACTTT
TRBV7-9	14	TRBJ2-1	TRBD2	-	CASRGGARYNEQFF	TGTGCCAGCCGCGGGGGGGCCAGGTACAATGAGCAGTTCTTC
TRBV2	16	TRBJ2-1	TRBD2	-	CASSIQRGSSYNEQFF	TGTGCCAGCAGTATCCAGCGGGGGAGCTCCTACAATGAGCAGTTCTTC
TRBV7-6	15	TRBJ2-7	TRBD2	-	CASGSGAGGHYEQYF	TGTGCCAGCGGGAGCGGAGCGGGAGGGCACTACGAGCAGTACTTC
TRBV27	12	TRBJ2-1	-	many	CASRDIHNEQFF	TGTGCCAGCAGAGACATCCACAATGAGCAGTTCTTC
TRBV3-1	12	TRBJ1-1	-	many	CASSQEDREAFF	TGTGCCAGCAGCCAGGAAGACAGGGAAGCTTTCTTT
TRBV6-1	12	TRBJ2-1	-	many	CASHPGRNEQFF	TGTGCCAGCCACCCCGGACGGAATGAGCAGTTCTTC
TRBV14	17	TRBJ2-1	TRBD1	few	CASSQGRGTGVVNEQFF	TGTGCCAGCAGCCAAGGCAGGGGGACAGGGGTGGTAAATGAGCAGTTCTTC
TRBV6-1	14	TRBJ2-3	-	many	CASSLRVLADTQYF	TGTGCCAGCAGCCTTCGCGTTTTGGCAGATACGCAGTATTTT
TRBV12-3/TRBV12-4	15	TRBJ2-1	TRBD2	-	CATGLREATYNEQFF	TGTGCCACCGGTTTACGGGAGGCAACCTACAATGAGCAGTTCTTC
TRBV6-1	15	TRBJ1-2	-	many	CASSDTRTSIYGYTF	TGTGCCAGCAGTGACACGCGCACCTCGATCTATGGCTACACCTTC
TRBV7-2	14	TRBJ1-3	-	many	CASSLPGYRNTIYF	TGTGCCAGCAGCTTACCAGGGTATCGAAACACCATATATTTT
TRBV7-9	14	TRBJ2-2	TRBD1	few	CASNRQGAAGELFF	TGTGCCAGCAACCGACAGGGGGCGGCCGGGGAGCTGTTTTTT
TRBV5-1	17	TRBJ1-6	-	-	CASSLDGTPTGGSPLHF	TGCGCCAGCAGCTTGGACGGGACTCCTACCGGCGGTTCACCCCTCCACTTT
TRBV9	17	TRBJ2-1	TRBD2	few	CASSVAPGLAAYNEQFF	TGTGCCAGCAGCGTAGCGCCGGGACTAGCGGCCTACAATGAGCAGTTCTTC
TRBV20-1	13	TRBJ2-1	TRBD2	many	CSATWTRYNEQFF	TGCAGTGCTACATGGACTAGATACAATGAGCAGTTCTTC
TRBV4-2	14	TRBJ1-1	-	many	CASSSRQGLTEAFF	TGTGCCAGCAGCTCTCGTCAGGGTTTAACTGAAGCTTTCTTT
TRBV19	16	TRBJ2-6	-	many	CASSIEAGTGANVLTF	TGTGCCAGTAGTATAGAGGCAGGGACTGGGGCCAACGTCCTGACTTTC
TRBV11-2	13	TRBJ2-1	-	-	CASSSQLGSEQFF	TGTGCCAGCAGCTCACAACTAGGGAGTGAGCAGTTCTTC
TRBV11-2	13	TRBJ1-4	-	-	CASSLSAPRKLFF	TGTGCCAGCAGCTTATCCGCGCCAAGAAAACTGTTTTTT
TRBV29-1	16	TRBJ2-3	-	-	CSVEDAGRDGIDTQYF	TGCAGCGTTGAAGATGCCGGAAGAGATGGGATTGATACGCAGTATTTT
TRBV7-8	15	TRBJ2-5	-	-	CASSSYLGAQETQYF	TGTGCCAGCAGCTCTTATTTGGGGGCACAAGAGACCCAGTACTTC
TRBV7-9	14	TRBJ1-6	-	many	CASSFGQGGSPLHF	TGTGCCAGCAGCTTCGGGCAGGGTGGTTCACCCCTCCACTTT
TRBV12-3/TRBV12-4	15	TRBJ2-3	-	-	CASSPLGDSTDTQYF	TGTGCCAGCAGTCCCCTGGGTGACAGTACAGATACGCAGTATTTT
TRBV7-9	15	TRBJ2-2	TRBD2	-	CASSSSGVNTGELFF	TGTGCCAGCAGTTCTAGCGGGGTTAACACCGGGGAGCTGTTTTTT
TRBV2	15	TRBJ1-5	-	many	CASSEDREEEQPQHF	TGTGCCAGCAGTGAAGACAGGGAGGAGGAGCAGCCCCAGCATTTT
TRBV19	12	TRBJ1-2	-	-	CASTLGELGYTF	TGTGCCAGTACCTTGGGGGAGCTAGGCTACACCTTC
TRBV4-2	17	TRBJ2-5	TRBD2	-	CASSRRLAGGPQETQYF	TGTGCCAGCAGCCGACGACTAGCGGGAGGGCCCCAAGAGACCCAGTACTTC
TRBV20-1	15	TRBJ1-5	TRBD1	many	CSARGDRAGNQPQHF	TGCAGTGCTAGAGGTGACAGGGCGGGCAATCAGCCCCAGCATTTT
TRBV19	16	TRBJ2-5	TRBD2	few	CASSVGLAGVEETQYF	TGTGCCAGTTCGGTTGGACTAGCGGGAGTCGAGGAGACCCAGTACTTC
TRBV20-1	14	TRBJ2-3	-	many	CSARVTAGTDTQYF	TGCAGTGCTAGAGTAACAGCGGGCACGGATACGCAGTATTTT
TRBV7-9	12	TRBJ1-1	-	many	CAIPDGNTEAFF	TGTGCCATCCCGGATGGGAACACTGAAGCTTTCTTT
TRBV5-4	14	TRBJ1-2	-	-	CASSLPSPMWGYTF	TGTGCCAGCAGCCTACCAAGTCCCATGTGGGGCTACACCTTC
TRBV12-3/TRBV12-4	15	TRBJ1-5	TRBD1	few	CASSLGQGAHQPQHF	TGTGCCAGCAGTTTGGGACAGGGGGCCCATCAGCCCCAGCATTTT
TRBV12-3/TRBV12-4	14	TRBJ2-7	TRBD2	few	CASSQTSGSYEQYF	TGTGCCAGCAGCCAAACGAGCGGGAGCTACGAGCAGTACTTC
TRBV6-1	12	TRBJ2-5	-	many	CASRHSGETQYF	TGTGCCAGCAGACACAGCGGAGAGACCCAGTACTTC
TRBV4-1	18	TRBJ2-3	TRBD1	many	CASSLFPSGQSWGDTQYF	TGCGCCAGCAGCCTTTTTCCCTCGGGACAGTCATGGGGAGATACGCAGTATTTT
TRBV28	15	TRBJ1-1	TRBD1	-	CASIGGGTGRAEAFF	TGTGCCAGCATAGGGGGGGGGACAGGCAGGGCAGAAGCTTTCTTT
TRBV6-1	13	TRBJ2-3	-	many	CASSPDNTDTQYF	TGTGCCAGCAGTCCTGACAACACAGATACGCAGTATTTT
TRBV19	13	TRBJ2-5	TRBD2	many	CASSKAGGETQYF	TGTGCCAGTAGCAAAGCGGGAGGTGAGACCCAGTACTTC
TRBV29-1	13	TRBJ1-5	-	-	CSVEDGAGQPQHF	TGCAGCGTTGAAGACGGGGCTGGTCAGCCCCAGCATTTT
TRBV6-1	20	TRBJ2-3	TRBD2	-	CTSRPIPGLAGPATPDTQYF	TGTACCAGCAGACCAATCCCGGGACTAGCGGGACCCGCTACGCCAGATACGCAGTATTTT
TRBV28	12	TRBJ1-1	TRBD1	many	CASSPNRGEAFF	TGTGCCAGCAGTCCTAACAGGGGAGAAGCTTTCTTT
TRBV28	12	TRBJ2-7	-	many	CASRHSSYEQYF	TGTGCCAGCAGACACAGCAGTTACGAGCAGTACTTC
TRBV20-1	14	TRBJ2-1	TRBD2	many	CSATGLAVYNEQFF	TGCAGTGCTACGGGACTAGCGGTCTACAATGAGCAGTTCTTC
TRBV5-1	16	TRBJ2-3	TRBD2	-	CASSPGLAGGIDTQYF	TGCGCCAGCAGCCCTGGACTAGCGGGAGGTATAGATACGCAGTATTTT
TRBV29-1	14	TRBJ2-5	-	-	CSVHKGPLKETQYF	TGCAGCGTTCATAAAGGGCCTCTCAAAGAGACCCAGTACTTC
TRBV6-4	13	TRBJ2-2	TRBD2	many	CASSSGSTGELFF	TGTGCCAGCAGTAGCGGGAGCACCGGGGAGCTGTTTTTT
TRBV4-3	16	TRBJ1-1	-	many	CASSQEGGLAYTEAFF	TGCGCCAGCAGCCAAGAGGGGGGCCTGGCGTACACTGAAGCTTTCTTT
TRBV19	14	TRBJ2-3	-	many	CASTGGRITDTQYF	TGTGCCAGTACAGGTGGGCGGATCACAGATACGCAGTATTTT
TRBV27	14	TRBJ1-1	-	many	CASSPDGTNTEAFF	TGTGCCAGCAGTCCAGACGGGACGAACACTGAAGCTTTCTTT
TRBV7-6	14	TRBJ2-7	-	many	CASSLDINDYEQYF	TGTGCCAGCAGCTTAGACATAAATGACTACGAGCAGTACTTC